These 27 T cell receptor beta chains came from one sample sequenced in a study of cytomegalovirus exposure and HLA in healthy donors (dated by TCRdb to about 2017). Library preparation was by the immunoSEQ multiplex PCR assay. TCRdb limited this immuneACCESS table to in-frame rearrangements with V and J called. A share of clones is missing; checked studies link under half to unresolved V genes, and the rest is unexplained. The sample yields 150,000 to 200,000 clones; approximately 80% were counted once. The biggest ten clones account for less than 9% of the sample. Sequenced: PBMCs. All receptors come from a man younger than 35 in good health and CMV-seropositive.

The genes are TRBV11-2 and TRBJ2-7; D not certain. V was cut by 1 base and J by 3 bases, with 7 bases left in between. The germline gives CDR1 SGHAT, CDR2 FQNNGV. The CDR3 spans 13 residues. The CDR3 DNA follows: TGTGCCAGCAGCTTAGTCCCCTACTACGAGCAGTACTTC. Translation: CASSLVPYYEQYF.

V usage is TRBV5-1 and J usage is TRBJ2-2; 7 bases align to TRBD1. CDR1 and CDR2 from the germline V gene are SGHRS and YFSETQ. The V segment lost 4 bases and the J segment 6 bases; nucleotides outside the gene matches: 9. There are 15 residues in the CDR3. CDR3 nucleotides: TGCGCCAGCAGCAAACCGGGACAGAGAGCCGGGGAGCTGTTTTTT. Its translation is CASSKPGQRAGELFF.

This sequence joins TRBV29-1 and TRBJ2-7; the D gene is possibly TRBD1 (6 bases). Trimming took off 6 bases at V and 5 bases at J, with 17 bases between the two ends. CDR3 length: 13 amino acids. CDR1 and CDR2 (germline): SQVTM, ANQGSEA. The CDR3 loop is CSVNRDTHNEQYF. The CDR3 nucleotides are TGCAGCGTAAACCGGGACACTCATAACGAGCAGTACTTC.

In DNA form, the CDR3 reads TGTGCCAGCGGCCTCACAGGGGGGTATCAGCCCCAGCATTTT. Protein product: CASGLTGGYQPQHF. V usage is TRBV6-6 and J usage is TRBJ1-5; 8 positions match TRBD1. CDR1 is MNHNY, CDR2 SVGAGI, per germline (reference sequence). The CDR3 runs 14 residues. Trimming took 8 bases from V and 5 from J; bases not matched to a gene: 8.

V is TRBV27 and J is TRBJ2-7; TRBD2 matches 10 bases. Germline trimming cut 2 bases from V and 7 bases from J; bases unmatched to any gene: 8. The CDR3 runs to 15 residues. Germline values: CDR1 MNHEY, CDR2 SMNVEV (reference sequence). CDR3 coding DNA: TGTGCCAGCAGTTTAAGAGCGGGAGGGCCGGTGGAGCAGTACTTC. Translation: CASSLRAGGPVEQYF.

The CDR3 region is CASSPIGTYYGYTF. The CDR3 DNA follows: TGCGCCAGCAGTCCTATCGGGACTTACTATGGCTACACCTTC. The rearrangement joins TRBV4-3 to TRBJ1-2; weak D call: TRBD1 (5 bases). Trimming shortened V by 6 bases and J by 3 bases, and 14 bases separated the two germline ends. This CDR3 comprises 14 residues. Germline loops: CDR1 LGHNA, CDR2 YSLEER.

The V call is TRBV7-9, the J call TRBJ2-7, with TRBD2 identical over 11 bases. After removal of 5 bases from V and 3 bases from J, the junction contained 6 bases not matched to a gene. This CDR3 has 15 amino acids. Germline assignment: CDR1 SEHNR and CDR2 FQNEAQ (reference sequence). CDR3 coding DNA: TGTGCCAGCAGCGTAGTGGGGACTAGCGGCTACGAGCAGTACTTC. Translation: CASSVVGTSGYEQYF.

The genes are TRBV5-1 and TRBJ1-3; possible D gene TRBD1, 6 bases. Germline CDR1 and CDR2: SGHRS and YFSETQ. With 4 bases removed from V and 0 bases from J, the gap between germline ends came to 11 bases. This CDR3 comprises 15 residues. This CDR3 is CASSPGQFSGNTIYF. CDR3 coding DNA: TGCGCCAGCAGCCCAGGACAGTTCTCTGGAAACACCATATATTTT.

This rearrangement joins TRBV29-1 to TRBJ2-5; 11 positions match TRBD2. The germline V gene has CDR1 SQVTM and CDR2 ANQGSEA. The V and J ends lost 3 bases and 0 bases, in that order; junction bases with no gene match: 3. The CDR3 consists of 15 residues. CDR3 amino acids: CSVELAGGYQETQYF. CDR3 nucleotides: TGCAGCGTTGAGCTAGCGGGAGGCTACCAAGAGACCCAGTACTTC.

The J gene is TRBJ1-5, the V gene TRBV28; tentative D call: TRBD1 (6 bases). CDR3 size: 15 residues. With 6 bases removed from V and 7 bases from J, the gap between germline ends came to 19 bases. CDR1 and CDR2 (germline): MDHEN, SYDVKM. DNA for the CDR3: TGTGCCAGCAGCGCATCGGGGGGCGGTGGACAGCCCCAGCATTTT. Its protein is CASSASGGGGQPQHF.

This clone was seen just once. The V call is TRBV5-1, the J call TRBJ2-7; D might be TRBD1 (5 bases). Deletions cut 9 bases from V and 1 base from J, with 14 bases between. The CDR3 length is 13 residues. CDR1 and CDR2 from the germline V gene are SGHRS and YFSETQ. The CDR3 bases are TGCGCCATTTCGACAGACTTATCCTACGAGCAGTACTTC. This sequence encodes CAISTDLSYEQYF.

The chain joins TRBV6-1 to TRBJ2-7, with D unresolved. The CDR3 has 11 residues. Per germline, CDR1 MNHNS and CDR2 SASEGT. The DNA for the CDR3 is TGTGCGTCAGACAACTCCTACGAGCAGTACTTC. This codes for CASDNSYEQYF.

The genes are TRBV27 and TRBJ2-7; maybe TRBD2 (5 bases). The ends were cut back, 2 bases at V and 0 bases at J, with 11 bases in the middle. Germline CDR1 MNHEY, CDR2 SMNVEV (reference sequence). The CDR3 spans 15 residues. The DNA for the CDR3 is TGTGCCAGCAGTTTAAGCGGCGATAACTCCTACGAGCAGTACTTC. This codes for CASSLSGDNSYEQYF.

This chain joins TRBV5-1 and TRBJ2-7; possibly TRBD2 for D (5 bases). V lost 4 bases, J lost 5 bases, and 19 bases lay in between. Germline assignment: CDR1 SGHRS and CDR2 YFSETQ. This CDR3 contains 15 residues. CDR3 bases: TGCGCCAGCAGCCTTTCCGGTCAGCGGTTCCACGAGCAGTACTTC. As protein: CASSLSGQRFHEQYF.

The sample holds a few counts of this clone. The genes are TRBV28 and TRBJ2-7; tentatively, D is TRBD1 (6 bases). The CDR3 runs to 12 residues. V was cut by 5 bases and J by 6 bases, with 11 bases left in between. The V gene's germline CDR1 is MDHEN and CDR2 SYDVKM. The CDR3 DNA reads TGTGCCAGCAGTGAACAGGGAACCGAGCAGTACTTC. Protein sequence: CASSEQGTEQYF.

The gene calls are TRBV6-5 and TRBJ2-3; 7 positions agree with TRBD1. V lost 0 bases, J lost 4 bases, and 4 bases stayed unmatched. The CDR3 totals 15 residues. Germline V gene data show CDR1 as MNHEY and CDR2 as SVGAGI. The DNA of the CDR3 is TGTGCCAGCAGTTACTCTACAGGGGCCGCAGATACGCAGTATTTT. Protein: CASSYSTGAADTQYF.

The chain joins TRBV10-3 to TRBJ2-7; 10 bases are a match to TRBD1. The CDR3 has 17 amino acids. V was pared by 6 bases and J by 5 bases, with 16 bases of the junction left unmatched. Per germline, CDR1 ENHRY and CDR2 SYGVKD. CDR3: CAISENDRGLSRHEQYF. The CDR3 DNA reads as TGTGCCATCAGCGAAAACGACAGGGGGCTCTCTCGGCACGAGCAGTACTTC.

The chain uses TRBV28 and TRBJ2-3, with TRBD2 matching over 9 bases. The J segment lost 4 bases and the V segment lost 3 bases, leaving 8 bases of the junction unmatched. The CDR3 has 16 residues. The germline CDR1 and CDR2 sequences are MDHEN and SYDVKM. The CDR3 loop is CASSLGSGRYSDTQYF. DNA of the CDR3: TGTGCCAGCAGTTTGGGGAGCGGGAGGTACTCAGATACGCAGTATTTT.

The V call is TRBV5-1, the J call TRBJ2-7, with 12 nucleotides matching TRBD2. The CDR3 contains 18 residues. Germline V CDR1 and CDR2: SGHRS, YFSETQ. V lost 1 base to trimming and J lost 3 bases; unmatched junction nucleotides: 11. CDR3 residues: CASSLSSGRAHPRYEQYF. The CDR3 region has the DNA TGCGCCAGCAGCTTGTCTAGCGGGAGGGCCCATCCCCGCTACGAGCAGTACTTC.

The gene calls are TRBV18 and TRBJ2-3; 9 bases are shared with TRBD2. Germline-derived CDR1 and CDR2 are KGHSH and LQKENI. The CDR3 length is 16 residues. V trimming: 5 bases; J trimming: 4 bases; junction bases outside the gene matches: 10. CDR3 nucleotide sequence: TGTGCCAGCTCATCCTCCCTGGCGGGAGGGTCAGATACGCAGTATTTT. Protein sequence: CASSSSLAGGSDTQYF.

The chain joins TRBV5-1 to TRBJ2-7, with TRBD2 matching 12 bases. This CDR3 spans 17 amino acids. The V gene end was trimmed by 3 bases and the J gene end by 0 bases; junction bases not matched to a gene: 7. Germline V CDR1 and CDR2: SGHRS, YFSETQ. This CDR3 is CASSSGLAGRSSYEQYF. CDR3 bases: TGCGCCAGCAGCTCGGGACTAGCGGGCAGGAGCTCCTACGAGCAGTACTTC.

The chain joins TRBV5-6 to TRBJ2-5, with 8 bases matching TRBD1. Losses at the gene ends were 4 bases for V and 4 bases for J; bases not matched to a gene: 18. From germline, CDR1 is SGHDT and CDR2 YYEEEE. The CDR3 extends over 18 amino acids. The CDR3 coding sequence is TGTGCCAGCAGCCGTGGAGGACAGGGCTTAGAGTACGGAGAGACCCAGTACTTC. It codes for CASSRGGQGLEYGETQYF.

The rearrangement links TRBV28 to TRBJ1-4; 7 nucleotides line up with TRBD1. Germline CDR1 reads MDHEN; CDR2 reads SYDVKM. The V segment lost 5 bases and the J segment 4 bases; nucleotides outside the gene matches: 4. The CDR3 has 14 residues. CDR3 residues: CASSRDRVNEKLFF. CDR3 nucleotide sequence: TGTGCCAGCAGTAGGGACAGAGTTAATGAAAAACTGTTTTTT.

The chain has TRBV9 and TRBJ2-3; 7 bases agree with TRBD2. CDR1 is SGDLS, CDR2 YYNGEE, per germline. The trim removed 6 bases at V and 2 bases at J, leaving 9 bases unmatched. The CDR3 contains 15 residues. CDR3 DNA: TGTGCCAGCACCCAGCTGGCGGGAGACACAGATACGCAGTATTTT. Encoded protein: CASTQLAGDTDTQYF.

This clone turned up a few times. The CDR3 spells CAIGTGTGELFF. CDR3 DNA sequence: TGTGCCATCGGGACAGGCACCGGGGAGCTGTTTTTT. The chain links TRBV19 to TRBJ2-2; 8 nucleotides agree with TRBD1. With V trimmed by 10 bases and J by 4 bases, 2 bases remained unmatched. Looked up from germline, CDR1 is LNHDA and CDR2 is SQIVND (reference sequence). The CDR3 length is 12 residues.

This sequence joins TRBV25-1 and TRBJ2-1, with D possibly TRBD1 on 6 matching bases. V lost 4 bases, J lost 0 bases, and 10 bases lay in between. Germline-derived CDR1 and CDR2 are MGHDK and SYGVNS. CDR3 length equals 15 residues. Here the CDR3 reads CASSVGGSSYNEQFF. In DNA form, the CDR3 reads TGTGCCAGCAGTGTTGGGGGCAGCTCCTACAATGAGCAGTTCTTC.

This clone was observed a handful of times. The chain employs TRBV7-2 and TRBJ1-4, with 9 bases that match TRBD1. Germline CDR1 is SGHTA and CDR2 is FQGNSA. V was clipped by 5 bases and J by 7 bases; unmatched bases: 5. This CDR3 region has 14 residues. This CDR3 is CASSPGQGGEKLFF. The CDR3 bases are TGTGCCAGCAGCCCGGGACAGGGAGGTGAAAAACTGTTTTTT.